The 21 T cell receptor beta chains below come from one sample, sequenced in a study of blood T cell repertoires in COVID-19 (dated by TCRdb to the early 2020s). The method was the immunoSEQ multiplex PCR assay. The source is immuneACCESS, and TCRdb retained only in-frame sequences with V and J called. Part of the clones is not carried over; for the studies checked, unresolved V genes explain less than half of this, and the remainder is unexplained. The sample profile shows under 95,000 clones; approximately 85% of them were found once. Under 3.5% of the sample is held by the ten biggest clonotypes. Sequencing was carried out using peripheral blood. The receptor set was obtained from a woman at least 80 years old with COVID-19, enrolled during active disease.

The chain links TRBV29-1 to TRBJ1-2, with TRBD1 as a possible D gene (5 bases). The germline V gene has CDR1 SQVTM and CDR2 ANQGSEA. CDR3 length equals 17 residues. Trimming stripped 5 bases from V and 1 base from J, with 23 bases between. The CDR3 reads CSVRGFQDGTHNYGYTF. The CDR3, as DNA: TGCAGCGTTAGGGGATTTCAGGACGGGACTCATAACTATGGCTACACCTTC.

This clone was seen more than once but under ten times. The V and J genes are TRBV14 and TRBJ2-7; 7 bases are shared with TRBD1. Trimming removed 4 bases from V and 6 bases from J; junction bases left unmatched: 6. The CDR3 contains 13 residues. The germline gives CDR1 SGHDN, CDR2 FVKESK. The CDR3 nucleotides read TGTGCCAGCAGCCGACAGACAGGGTCCGAGCAGTACTTC. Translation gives CASSRQTGSEQYF. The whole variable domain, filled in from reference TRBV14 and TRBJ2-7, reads EAGVTQFPSHSVIEKGQTVTLRCDPISGHDNLYWYRRVMGKEIKFLLHFVKESKQDESGMPNNRFLAERTGGTYSTLKVQPAELEDSGVYFCASSRQTGSEQYFGPGTRLTVT.

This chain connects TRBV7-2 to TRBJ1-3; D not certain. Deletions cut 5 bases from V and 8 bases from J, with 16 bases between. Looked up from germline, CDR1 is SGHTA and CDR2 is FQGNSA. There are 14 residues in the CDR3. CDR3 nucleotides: TGTGCCAGCAGCCGCGGGATGTTGCACGACACCATATATTTT. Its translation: CASSRGMLHDTIYF.

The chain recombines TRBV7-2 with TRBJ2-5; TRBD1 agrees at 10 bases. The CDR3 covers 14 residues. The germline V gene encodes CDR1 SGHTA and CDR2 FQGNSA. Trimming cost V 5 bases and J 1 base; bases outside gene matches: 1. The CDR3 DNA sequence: TGTGCCAGCAGCCGGGACAGGGGCCAAGAGACCCAGTACTTC. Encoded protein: CASSRDRGQETQYF.

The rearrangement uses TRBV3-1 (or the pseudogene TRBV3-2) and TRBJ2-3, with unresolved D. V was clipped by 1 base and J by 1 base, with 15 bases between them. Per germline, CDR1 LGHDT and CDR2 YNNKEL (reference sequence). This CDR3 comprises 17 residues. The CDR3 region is CASSQGPPLGGTDTQYF. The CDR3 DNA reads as TGTGCCAGCAGCCAAGGGCCCCCTCTAGGTGGCACAGATACGCAGTATTTT.

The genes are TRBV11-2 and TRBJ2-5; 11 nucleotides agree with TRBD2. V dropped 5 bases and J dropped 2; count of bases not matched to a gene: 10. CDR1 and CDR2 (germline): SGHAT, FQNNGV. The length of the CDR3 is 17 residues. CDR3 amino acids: CASSPPSGRPLQETQYF. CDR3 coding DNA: TGTGCCAGCAGCCCCCCTAGCGGGAGGCCCCTACAAGAGACCCAGTACTTC.

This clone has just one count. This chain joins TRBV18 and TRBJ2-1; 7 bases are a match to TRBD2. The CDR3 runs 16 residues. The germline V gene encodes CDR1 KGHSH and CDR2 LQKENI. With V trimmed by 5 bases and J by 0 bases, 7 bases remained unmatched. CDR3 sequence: CASSGGVAGSYNEQFF. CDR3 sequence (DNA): TGTGCCAGCTCAGGGGGGGTAGCGGGCTCCTACAATGAGCAGTTCTTC.

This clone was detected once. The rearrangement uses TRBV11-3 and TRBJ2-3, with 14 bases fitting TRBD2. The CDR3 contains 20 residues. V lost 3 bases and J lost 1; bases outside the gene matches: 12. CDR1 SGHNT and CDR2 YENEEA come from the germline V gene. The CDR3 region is CASSFHRPRLAGGGTDTQYF. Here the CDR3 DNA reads TGTGCCAGCAGCTTCCACCGACCGAGACTAGCGGGGGGGGGCACAGATACGCAGTATTTT.

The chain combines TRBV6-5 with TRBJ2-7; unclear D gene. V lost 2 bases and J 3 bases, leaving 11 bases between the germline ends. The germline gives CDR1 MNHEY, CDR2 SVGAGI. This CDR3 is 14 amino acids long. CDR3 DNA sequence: TGTGCCAGCAGTTACCGCAAACAATACTACGAGCAGTACTTC. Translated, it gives CASSYRKQYYEQYF.

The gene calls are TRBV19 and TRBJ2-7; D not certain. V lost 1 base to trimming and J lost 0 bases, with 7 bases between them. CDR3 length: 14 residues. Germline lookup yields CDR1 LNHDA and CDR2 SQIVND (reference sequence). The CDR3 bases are TGTGCCAGTAGTATAGTCCCTAGCTCCTACGAGCAGTACTTC. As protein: CASSIVPSSYEQYF.

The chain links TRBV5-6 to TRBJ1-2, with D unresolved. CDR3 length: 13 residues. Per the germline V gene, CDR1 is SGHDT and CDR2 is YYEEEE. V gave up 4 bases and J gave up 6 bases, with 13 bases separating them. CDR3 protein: CASSLDRRNGYTF. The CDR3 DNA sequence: TGTGCCAGCAGCCTTGATAGGCGGAATGGCTACACCTTC.

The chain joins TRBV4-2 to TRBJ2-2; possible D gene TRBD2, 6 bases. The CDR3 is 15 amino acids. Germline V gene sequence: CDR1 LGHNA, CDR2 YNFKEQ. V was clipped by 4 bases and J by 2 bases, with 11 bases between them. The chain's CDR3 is CASSPRDLNTGELFF. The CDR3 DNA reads TGTGCCAGCAGCCCCAGGGACTTAAACACCGGGGAGCTGTTTTTT.

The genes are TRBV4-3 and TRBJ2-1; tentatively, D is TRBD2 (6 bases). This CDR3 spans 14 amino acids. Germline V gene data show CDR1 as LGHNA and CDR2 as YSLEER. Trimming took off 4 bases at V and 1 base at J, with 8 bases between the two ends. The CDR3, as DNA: TGCGCCAGCAGCCCCGGGACTTCCTACAATGAGCAGTTCTTC. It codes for CASSPGTSYNEQFF.

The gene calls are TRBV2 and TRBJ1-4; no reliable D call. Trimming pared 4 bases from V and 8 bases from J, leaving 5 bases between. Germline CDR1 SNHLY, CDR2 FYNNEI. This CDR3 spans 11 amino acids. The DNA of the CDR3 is TGTGCCAGCAGTGTGGGCGAAAAACTGTTTTTT. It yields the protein CASSVGEKLFF.

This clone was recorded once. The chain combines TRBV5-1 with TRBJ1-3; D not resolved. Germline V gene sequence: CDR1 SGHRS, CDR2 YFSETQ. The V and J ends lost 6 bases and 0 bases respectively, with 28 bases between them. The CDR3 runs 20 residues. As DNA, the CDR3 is TGCGCCAGCATTCGGGTAGGTGGGGAGGACGGAATCTACTCTGGAAACACCATATATTTT. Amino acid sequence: CASIRVGGEDGIYSGNTIYF.

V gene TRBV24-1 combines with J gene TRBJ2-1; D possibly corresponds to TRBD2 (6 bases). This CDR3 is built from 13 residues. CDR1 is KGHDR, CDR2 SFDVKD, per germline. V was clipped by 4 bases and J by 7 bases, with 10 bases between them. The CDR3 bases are TGTGCCACCAGTGACTTACTAGCAAATGAGCAGTTCTTC. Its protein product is CATSDLLANEQFF.

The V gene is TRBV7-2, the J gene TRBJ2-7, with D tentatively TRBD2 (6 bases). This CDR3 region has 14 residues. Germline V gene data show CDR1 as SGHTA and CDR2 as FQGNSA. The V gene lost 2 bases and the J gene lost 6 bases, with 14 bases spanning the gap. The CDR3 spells CASSLMALAREQYF. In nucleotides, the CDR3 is TGTGCCAGCAGCTTAATGGCCCTAGCGCGCGAGCAGTACTTC.

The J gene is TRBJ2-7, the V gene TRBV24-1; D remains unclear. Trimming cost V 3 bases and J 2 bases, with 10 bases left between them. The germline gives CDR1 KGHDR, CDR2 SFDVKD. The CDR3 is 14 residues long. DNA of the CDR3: TGTGCCACCAGTGATCGCGGCAGAACCTACGAGCAGTACTTC. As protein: CATSDRGRTYEQYF.

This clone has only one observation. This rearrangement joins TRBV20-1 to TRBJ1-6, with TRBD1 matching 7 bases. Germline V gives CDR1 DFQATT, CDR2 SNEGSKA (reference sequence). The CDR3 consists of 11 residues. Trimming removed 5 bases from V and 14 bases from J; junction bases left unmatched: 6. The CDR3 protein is CSAEGAGALHF. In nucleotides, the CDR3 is TGCAGTGCTGAGGGGGCCGGGGCCCTCCACTTT.

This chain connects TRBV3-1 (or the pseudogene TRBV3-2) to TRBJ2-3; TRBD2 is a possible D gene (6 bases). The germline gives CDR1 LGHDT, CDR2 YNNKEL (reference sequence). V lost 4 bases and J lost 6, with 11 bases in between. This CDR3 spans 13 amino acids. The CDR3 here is CASSLGLSDTQYF. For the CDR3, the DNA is TGTGCCAGCAGCCTGGGACTCTCGGATACGCAGTATTTT.

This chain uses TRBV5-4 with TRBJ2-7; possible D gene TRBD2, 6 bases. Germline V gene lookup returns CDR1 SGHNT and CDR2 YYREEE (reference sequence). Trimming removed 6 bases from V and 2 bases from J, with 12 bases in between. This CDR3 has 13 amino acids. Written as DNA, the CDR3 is TGTGCCAGCACCAGGGACTTAACCTACGAGCAGTACTTC. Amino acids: CASTRDLTYEQYF.